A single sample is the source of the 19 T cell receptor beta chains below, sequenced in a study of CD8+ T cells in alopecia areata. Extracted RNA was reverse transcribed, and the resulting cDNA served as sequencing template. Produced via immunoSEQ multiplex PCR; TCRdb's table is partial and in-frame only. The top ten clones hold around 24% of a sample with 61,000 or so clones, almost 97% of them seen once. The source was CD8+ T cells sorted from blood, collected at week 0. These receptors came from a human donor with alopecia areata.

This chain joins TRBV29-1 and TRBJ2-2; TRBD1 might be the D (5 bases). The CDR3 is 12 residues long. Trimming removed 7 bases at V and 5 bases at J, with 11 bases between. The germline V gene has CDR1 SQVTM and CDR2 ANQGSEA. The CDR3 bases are TGCAGCGCCGGCAGGGTGACCGGGGAGCTGTTTTTT. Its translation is CSAGRVTGELFF.

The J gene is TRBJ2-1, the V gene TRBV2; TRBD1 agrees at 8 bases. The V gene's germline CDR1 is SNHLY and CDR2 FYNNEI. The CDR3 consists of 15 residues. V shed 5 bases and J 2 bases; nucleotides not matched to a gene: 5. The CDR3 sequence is CASSSGQGPYNEQFF. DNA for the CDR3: TGTGCCAGCAGTTCCGGACAGGGACCCTACAATGAGCAGTTCTTC.

CDR3 loop: CASSPRTSGMHNEQFF. In DNA form, the CDR3 reads TGTGCCAGCAGCCCAAGAACTAGCGGAATGCACAATGAGCAGTTCTTC. V gene TRBV7-8 combines with J gene TRBJ2-1, with TRBD2 matching over 8 bases. This CDR3 comprises 16 residues. V was pared by 5 bases and J by 5 bases, with 11 bases of the junction left unmatched. Germline assignment: CDR1 SGHVS and CDR2 FQNEAQ.

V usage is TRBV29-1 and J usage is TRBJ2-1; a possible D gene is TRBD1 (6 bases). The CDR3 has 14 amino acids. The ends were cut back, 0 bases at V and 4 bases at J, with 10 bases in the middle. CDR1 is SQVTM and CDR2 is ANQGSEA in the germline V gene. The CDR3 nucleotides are TGCAGCGTTGAAGACAGGGGAAGATACAATGAGCAGTTCTTC. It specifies CSVEDRGRYNEQFF.

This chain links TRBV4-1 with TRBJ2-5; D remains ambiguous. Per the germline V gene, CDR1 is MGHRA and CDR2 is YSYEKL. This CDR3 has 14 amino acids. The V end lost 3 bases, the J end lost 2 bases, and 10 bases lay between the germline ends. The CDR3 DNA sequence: TGCGCCAGCAGCCAGTGGGTCGGGCAAGAGACCCAGTACTTC. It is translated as CASSQWVGQETQYF.

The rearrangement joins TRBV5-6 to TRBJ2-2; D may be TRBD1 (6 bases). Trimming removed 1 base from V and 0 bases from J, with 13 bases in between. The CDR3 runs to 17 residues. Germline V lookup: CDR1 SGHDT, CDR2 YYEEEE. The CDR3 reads CASSLYSAGANTGELFF. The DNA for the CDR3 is TGTGCCAGCAGCTTGTATTCGGCAGGGGCGAACACCGGGGAGCTGTTTTTT.

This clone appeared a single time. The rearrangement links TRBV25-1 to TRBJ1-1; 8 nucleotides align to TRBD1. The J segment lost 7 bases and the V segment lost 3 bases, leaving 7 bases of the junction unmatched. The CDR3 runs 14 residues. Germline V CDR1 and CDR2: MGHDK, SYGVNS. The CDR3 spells CASSEDREYGEAFF. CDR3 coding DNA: TGTGCCAGCAGTGAGGACAGGGAATACGGTGAAGCTTTCTTT.

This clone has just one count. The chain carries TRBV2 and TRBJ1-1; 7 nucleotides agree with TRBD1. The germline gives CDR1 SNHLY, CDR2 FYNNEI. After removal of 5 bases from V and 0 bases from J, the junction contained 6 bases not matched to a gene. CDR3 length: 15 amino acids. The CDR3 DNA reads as TGTGCCAGCAGTCAGACAGGGTTGGTGAACACTGAAGCTTTCTTT. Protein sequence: CASSQTGLVNTEAFF.

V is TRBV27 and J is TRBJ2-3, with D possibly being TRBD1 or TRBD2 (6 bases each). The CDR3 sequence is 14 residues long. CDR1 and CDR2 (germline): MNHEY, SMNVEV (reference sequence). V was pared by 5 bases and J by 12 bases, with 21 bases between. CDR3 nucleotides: TGTGCCAGCAGTCTGGGGTGGGGGGCCGAAACTCAGTATTTT. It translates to CASSLGWGAETQYF.

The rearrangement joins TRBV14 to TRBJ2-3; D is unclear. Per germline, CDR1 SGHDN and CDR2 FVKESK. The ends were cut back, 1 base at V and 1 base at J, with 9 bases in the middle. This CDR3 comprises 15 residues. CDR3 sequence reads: CASSQAFRGTDTQYF. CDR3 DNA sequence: TGTGCCAGCAGCCAAGCCTTTCGGGGCACAGATACGCAGTATTTT.

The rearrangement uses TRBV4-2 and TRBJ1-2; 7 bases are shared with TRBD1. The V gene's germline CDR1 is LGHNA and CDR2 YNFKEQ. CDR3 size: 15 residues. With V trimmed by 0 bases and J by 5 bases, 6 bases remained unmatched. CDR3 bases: TGTGCCAGCAGCCAAGATCGCGGGACAGTTTATGGCTACACCTTC. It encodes CASSQDRGTVYGYTF.

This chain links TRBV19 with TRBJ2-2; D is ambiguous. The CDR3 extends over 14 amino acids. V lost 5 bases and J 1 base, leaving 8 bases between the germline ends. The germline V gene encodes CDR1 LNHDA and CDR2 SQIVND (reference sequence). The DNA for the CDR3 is TGTGCCAGTAGTTTGGCAGGGAACACCGGGGAGCTGTTTTTT. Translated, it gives CASSLAGNTGELFF.

The chain's CDR3 is CASSLTPGLAYEQYF. In DNA, the CDR3 is TGTGCCAGCAGCCTCACGCCGGGGCTAGCCTACGAGCAGTACTTC. V is TRBV7-2 and J is TRBJ2-7; D tentatively fits TRBD1 or TRBD2 (5 bases each). The CDR3 loop spans 15 amino acids. Trimming pared 5 bases from V and 2 bases from J, leaving 16 bases between. CDR1 is SGHTA and CDR2 is FQGNSA in the germline V gene. The whole variable domain, remainder taken from reference TRBV7-2 and TRBJ2-7, is GAGVSQSPSNKVTEKGKDVELRCDPISGHTALYWYRQSLGQGLEFLIYFQGNSAPDKSGLPSDRFSAERTGGSVSTLTIQRTQQEDSAVYLCASSLTPGLAYEQYFGPGTRLTVT.

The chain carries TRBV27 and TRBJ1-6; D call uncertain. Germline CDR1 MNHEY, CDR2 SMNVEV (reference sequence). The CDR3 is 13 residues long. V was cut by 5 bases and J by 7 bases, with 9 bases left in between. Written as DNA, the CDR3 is TGTGCCAGCAGTGGCCCCCGGAATTCACCCCTCCACTTT. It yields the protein CASSGPRNSPLHF.

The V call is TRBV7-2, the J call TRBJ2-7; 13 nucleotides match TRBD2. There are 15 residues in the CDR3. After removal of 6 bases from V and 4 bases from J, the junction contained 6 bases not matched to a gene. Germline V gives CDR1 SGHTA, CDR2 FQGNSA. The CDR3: CASRRPGLAGYEQYF. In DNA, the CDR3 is TGTGCCAGCAGGCGACCGGGACTAGCGGGGTACGAGCAGTACTTC.

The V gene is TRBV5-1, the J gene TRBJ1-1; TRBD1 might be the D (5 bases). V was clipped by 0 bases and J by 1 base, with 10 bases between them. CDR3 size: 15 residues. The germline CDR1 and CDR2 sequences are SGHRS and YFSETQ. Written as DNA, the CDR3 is TGCGCCAGCAGCTTGGTAGGGGAAGGGAACACTGAAGCTTTCTTT. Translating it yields CASSLVGEGNTEAFF.

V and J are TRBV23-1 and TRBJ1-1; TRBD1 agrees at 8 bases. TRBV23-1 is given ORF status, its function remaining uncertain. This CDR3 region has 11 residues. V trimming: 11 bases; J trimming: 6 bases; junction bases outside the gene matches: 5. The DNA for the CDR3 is TGCGCCGCTCAGGGGGCCCCTGAAGCTTTCTTT. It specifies CAAQGAPEAFF.

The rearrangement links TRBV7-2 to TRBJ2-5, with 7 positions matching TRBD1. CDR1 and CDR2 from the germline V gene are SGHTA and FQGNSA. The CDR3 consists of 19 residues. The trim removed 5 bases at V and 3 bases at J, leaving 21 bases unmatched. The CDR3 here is CASSQNWWGQISQEETQYF. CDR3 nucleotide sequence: TGTGCCAGCAGCCAGAACTGGTGGGGACAGATATCCCAGGAAGAGACCCAGTACTTC.

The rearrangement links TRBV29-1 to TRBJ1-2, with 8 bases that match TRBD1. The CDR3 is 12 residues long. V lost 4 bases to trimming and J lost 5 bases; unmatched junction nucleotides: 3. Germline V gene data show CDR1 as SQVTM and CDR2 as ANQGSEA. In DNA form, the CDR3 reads TGCAGCGTTGGGGGACAGGAATATGGCTACACCTTC. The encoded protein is CSVGGQEYGYTF.